The clone carrying this TCR beta chain has a handful of counts. Antigen specificity is unknown. Data came from immunoSEQ multiplex PCR; TCRdb stores just in-frame clones and leaves some out. The sample records about 2 million clones, about 95% being singletons. This sample was included in a study of shared clonotypes between healthy human individuals. Notes on the study in general: Sorted-subset sequencing was shown by rarefaction to be incomplete despite large depth.

Trimming pared 7 bases from V and 5 bases from J, leaving 15 bases between. In germline, CDR1 is LNHDA, CDR2 SQIVND (reference sequence). The CDR3 runs to 14 residues. This clonotype was obtained from a man aged 18 to 30 in good health. The chain recombines TRBV19 with TRBJ2-1; D is tentatively TRBD1 or TRBD2 (6 bases each). Specimen: naive CD4+ T cells sorted from blood. Subset specified: CD45RA+ positively selected. The CDR3 DNA reads TGTGCCAGTACCTGGGGGCGCGGGGACAATGAGCAGTTCTTC. This translates into CASTWGRGDNEQFF.